This T cell receptor (beta chain) derives from a study of CD8+ T cells in alopecia areata. Study findings and constraints: In lesional scalp, particularly from alopecia totalis/universalis, clonality was higher than in normal scalp.

It was from alopecia areata patients that lesional scalp punch biopsies and peripheral blood were collected. The CDR3 sequence is 16 residues long. CDR1 and CDR2 (germline): MNHEY, SVGAGI. The ends were cut back, 4 bases at V and 0 bases at J, with 13 bases in the middle. RNA extraction was followed by reverse transcription into cDNA, which acted as the sequencing template. TCRdb's copy holds only in-frame clones and misses some; the assay was immunoSEQ multiplex PCR. The profile shows about 110,000 clones, under 60% of them singletons. This clone was seen once. The antigen is unknown. The V gene is TRBV6-5, the J gene TRBJ2-1; perhaps TRBD2 as D (7 bases). Sequenced input: NKG2D-low CD8+ T cells sorted from blood. The TCR originated in a human donor with alopecia areata. The CDR3 reads CASSWGGLSSYNEQFF. CDR3 in DNA: TGTGCCAGCAGTTGGGGGGGCCTGAGCTCCTACAATGAGCAGTTCTTC.